This TCR beta chain came from a study of blood T cell repertoires in COVID-19. Germline CDR1 and CDR2: SGHRS and YFSETQ. This CDR3 comprises 16 residues. Trimming pared 0 bases from V and 7 bases from J, leaving 17 bases between. Clones were sequenced by immunoSEQ multiplex PCR, and TCRdb holds only the in-frame ones, with some missing. This table has some 130,000 clones, around 89% appearing once. What was sequenced was peripheral blood. The chain carries TRBV5-1 and TRBJ2-1, with a tentative D call TRBD2 (6 bases). The origin of this receptor is a man in his 70s with active COVID-19. This CDR3 is CASSLGSAGTLNEQFF. The CDR3 region has the DNA TGCGCCAGCAGCTTGGGATCGGCGGGAACGTTAAATGAGCAGTTCTTC.